This TCR beta chain is from a study of cytotoxic CD8 clonotypes in ibrutinib-treated CLL (dated by TCRdb to the early 2020s). About the study as a whole: The cohort had about a dozen relapsed/refractory and under 16 treatment-naive patients; around 17 were IGHV unmutated. Partial responses were observed in around 25 patients and complete responses in 2; after a median follow-up of roughly 62 months, remission was maintained in 14 patients and progression was observed in roughly twelve. Samples at response were collected after a median of about 13 months of treatment, with a range of roughly 6 to 40 months. An average of around 250,000 productive templates and about 100,000 productive rearrangements was obtained per sample. Longitudinal samples were available for about 30% of the 86 trial participants. Cryopreserved peripheral blood mononuclear cells were collected before treatment, at response, and at either disease progression or sustained remission. Patients were still on ibrutinib when every remission and progressive disease sample was collected. Points the paper makes about the study in general: Sampling times were not matched between sustained-remission and progressing patients, and lymph node repertoires were not studied. Clonality rose at ibrutinib response, remained stable during sustained remission, and dropped back toward baseline at progression. Public clonotypes were rare and either shrank or stayed stable during treatment, and the rise in clonality at ibrutinib response reflected expansion of private clonotypes. Baseline clonality exceeded that of age-matched healthy donors and correlated strongly with circulating CD8+ T-cell counts.

In light of the paper, this sample's time point label describes: 12 to 13 months on ibrutinib. For TCR beta library preparation, approximately 2 micrograms of genomic DNA were isolated from cryopreserved PBMCs. High-throughput TCR beta sequencing was performed on longitudinal blood samples from CLL patients receiving ibrutinib monotherapy. Patients were enrolled in a phase 2 open-label single-center ibrutinib monotherapy trial. Remarks on this clone: This receptor's antigen is unknown. No much larger clone exists at a distance of one base, and base qualities are not known. In the same sample, other DNA sequences code for this CDR3.

CDR1 and CDR2, per the germline V gene, are MGHRA and YSYEKL. V is cut by 1 base and J by 4 bases, and the space between the germline ends is 14 bases. The CDR3 contains 15 residues, cysteine and phenylalanine counted. The entry retains the CDR3 DNA only, 45 bases that are in frame from base 1. The goal of deep resolution MiSeq sequencing was a depth between 1 in 1 million and 1 in 200,000 T cells, and coverage averaged 10x per clonotype. The immunoSEQ hsTCRB Kit was used to generate the TCR beta libraries. As for the original processing: Data were analyzed with ImmunoSEQ Data Assistant and ImmunoSEQ Analyzer, with V, D and J genes assigned per IMGT definitions. Clonality was computed as one minus normalized Shannon entropy of productive rearrangement frequencies, ranging from 0 to 1. Public clonotype analysis was restricted to overrepresented clonotypes comprising at least 0.05% of each patient's repertoire. Around 12 age-matched healthy donor repertoires from immuneACCESS were used as controls for clonality. TCRdb stores this immuneACCESS table with in-frame sequences only. Part of the clones is absent; in the studies checked, under half of the shortfall reflects unresolved V genes, and no reason is known for the rest. That table is the source of V, J and clone size, and D and trimming were worked out from the DNA. The sample table holds 200,000 to 250,000 clones, of which roughly 77% were seen once. Of the sample, approximately 6.3% falls within the top ten clones.

The clonotype was recovered from a human donor with chronic lymphocytic leukemia. The sequenced sample was PBMCs, obtained after 12 months of ibrutinib treatment. The chain is made from TRBV4-1 and TRBJ2-7; the D gene could be either TRBD1 or TRBD2, each agreeing at 5 bases. CDR3 loop: CASSQGLAGTYEQYF. The sequence in DNA is TGCGCCAGCAGCCAAGGGCTTGCAGGGACGTACGAGCAGTACTTC.